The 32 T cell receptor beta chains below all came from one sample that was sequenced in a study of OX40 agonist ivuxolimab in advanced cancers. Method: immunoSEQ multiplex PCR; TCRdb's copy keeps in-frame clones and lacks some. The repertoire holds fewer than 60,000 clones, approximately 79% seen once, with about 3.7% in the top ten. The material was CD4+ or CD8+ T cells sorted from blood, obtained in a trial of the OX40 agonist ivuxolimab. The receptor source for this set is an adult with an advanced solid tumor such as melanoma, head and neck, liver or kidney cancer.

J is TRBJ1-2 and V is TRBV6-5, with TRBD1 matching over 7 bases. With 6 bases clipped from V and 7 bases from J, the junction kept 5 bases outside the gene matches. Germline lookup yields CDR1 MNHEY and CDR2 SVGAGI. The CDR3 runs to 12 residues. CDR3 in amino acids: CASRNRGRGYTF. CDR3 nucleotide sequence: TGTGCCAGCAGAAACAGGGGTCGTGGCTACACCTTC.

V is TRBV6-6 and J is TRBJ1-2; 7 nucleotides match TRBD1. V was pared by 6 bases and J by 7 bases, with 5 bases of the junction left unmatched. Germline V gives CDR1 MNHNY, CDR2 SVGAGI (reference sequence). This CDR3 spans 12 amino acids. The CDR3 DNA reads TGTGCCAGCAGAGTACAGGGGCTTGGCTACACCTTC. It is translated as CASRVQGLGYTF.

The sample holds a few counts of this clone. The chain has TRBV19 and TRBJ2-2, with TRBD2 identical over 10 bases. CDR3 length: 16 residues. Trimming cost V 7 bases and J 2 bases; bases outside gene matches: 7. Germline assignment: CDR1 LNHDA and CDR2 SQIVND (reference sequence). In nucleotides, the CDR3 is TGTGCCAGTACCGCTAGCGGGGGCTTTAACACCGGGGAGCTGTTTTTT. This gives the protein CASTASGGFNTGELFF.

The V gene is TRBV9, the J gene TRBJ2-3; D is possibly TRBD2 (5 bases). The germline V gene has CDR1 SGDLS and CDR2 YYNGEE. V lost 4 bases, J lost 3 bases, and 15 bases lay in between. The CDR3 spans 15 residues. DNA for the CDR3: TGTGCCAGCAGCACCTGGACCGGGATGACAGATACGCAGTATTTT. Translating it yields CASSTWTGMTDTQYF.

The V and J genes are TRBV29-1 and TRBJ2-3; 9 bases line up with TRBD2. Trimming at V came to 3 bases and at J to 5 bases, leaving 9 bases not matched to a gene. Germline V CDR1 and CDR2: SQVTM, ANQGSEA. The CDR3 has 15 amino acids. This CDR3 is CSVDVASGARDTQYF. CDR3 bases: TGCAGCGTTGATGTGGCTAGCGGGGCTAGAGATACGCAGTATTTT.

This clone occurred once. The CDR3 sequence is CASSSTPGQGANTQYF. CDR3 DNA sequence: TGTGCCAGCAGCTCGACCCCGGGACAGGGGGCAAATACGCAGTATTTT. The rearrangement uses TRBV7-3 and TRBJ2-3; 12 bases match TRBD1. The CDR3 contains 16 residues. V dropped 4 bases and J dropped 7; count of bases not matched to a gene: 9. CDR1 and CDR2 (germline): SGHTA, FQGTGA.

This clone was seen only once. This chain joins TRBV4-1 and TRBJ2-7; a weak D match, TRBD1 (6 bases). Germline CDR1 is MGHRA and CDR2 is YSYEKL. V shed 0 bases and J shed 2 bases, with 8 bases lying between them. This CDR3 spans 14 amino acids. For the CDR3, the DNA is TGCGCCAGCAGCCAAGATTGGACAGCCTACGAGCAGTACTTC. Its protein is CASSQDWTAYEQYF.

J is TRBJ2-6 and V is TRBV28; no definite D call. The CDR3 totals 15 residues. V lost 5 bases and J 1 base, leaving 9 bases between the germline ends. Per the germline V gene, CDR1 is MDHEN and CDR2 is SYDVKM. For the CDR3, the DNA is TGTGCCAGCAGTCCCACGAATTCTGGGGCCAACGTCCTGACTTTC. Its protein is CASSPTNSGANVLTF.

The CDR3: CASSDQDSGTQYF. Written as DNA, the CDR3 is TGCGCCAGCAGTGACCAGGACAGTGGTACGCAGTATTTT. This chain connects TRBV10-1 to TRBJ2-3; the D gene is possibly TRBD1 (6 bases). CDR3 size: 13 residues. V was pared by 3 bases and J by 8 bases, with 12 bases between. Germline V gene data show CDR1 as WNHNN and CDR2 as SYGVQD (reference sequence).

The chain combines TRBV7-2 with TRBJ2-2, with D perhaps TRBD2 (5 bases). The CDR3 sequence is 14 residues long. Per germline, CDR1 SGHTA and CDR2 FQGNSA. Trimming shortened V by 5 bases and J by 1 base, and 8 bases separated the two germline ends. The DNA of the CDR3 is TGTGCCAGCAGCACCGGGGTGAACACCGGGGAGCTGTTTTTT. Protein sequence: CASSTGVNTGELFF.

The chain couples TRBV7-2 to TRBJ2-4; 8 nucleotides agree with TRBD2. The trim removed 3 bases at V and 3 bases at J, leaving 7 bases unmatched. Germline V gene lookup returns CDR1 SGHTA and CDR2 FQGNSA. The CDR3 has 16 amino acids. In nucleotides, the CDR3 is TGTGCCAGCAGCTTCCCCGGGGGGGCAGGCAAAAACATTCAGTACTTC. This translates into CASSFPGGAGKNIQYF.

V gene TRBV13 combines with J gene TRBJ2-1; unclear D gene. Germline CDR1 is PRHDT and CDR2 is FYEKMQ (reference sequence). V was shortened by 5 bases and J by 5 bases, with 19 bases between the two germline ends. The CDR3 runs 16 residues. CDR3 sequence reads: CASSRSNSPRDNEQFF. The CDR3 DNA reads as TGTGCCAGCAGCCGGTCCAATAGCCCTAGAGACAATGAGCAGTTCTTC.

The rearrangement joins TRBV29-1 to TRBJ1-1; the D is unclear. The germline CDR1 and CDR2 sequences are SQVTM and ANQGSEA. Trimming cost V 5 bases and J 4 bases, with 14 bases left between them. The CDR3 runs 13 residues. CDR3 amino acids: CSVHAQLLTEAFF. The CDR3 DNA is TGCAGCGTTCACGCCCAACTGCTCACTGAAGCTTTCTTT.

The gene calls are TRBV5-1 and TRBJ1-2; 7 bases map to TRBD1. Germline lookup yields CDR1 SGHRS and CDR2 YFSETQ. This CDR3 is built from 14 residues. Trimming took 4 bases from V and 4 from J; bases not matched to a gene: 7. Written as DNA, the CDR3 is TGCGCCAGCAGCCGGGCCGGGACAGCCTATGGCTACACCTTC. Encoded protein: CASSRAGTAYGYTF.

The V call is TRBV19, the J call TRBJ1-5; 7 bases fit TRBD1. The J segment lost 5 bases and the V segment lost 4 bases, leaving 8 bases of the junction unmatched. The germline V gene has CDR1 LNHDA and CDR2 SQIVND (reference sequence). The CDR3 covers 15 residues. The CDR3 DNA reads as TGTGCCAGTAGTACACAGACAGGGAGGCATCAGCCCCAGCATTTT. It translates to CASSTQTGRHQPQHF.

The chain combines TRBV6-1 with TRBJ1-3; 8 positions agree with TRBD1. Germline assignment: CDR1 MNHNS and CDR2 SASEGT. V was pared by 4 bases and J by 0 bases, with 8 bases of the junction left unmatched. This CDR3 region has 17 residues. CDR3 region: CASSAGTGASSGNTIYF. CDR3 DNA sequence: TGTGCCAGCAGTGCCGGGACAGGCGCTTCCTCTGGAAACACCATATATTTT.

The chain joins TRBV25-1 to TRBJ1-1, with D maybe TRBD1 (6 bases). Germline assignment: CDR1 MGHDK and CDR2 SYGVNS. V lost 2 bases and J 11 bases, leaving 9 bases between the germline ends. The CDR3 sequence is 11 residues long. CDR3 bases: TGTGCCAGCAGTGAAGCAGGGGCCGCTTTCTTT. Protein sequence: CASSEAGAAFF.

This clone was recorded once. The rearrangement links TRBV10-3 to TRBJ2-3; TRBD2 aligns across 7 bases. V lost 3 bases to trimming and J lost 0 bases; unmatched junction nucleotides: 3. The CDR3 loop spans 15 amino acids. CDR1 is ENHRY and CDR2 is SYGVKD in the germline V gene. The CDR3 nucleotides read TGTGCCATCAGTGAAACTAGCGCGAGCACAGATACGCAGTATTTT. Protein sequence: CAISETSASTDTQYF.

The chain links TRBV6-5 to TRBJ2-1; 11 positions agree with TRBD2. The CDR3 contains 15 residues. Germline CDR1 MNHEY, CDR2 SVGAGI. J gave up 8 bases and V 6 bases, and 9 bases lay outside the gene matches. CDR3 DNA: TGTGCCAGCAGAAGTACTAGCGGGGGTTTATATGAGCAGTTCTTC. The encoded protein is CASRSTSGGLYEQFF.

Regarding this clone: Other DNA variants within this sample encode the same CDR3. For the CDR3, the DNA is TGCAGCGTTGAGGTTGGAGGGGAAGGCTACACCTTC. Protein product: CSVEVGGEGYTF. The V gene is TRBV29-1, the J gene TRBJ1-2; possible D gene TRBD1, 5 bases. Germline values: CDR1 SQVTM, CDR2 ANQGSEA. The germline V and J ends were trimmed by 3 bases and 8 bases, with 13 bases remaining between them. The CDR3 consists of 12 residues.

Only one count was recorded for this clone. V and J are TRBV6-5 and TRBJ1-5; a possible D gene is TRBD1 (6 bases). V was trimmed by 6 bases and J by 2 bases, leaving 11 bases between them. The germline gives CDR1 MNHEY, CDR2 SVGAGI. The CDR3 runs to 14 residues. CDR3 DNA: TGTGCCAGCAGGGGGGCGCAAGGCAATCAGCCCCAGCATTTT. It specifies CASRGAQGNQPQHF.

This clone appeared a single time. This CDR3 reads CASRKGGDEQFF. In nucleotides, the CDR3 is TGTGCCAGTAGAAAAGGTGGGGATGAGCAGTTCTTC. The chain uses TRBV19 and TRBJ2-1; no clear D gene. V dropped 6 bases and J dropped 8 bases, with 11 bases sitting between them. Germline values: CDR1 LNHDA, CDR2 SQIVND (reference sequence). The CDR3 loop spans 12 amino acids.

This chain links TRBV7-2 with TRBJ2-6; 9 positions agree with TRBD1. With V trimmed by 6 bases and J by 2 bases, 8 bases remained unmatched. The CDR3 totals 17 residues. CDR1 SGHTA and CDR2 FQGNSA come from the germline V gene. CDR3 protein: CASSRRDRVTGANVLTF. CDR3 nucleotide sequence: TGTGCCAGCAGTCGCCGGGACAGGGTAACTGGGGCCAACGTCCTGACTTTC.

Written as DNA, the CDR3 is TGTGCCAGCTCAGAGTGGGGGACATCTGGAAACACCATATATTTT. Amino acid sequence: CASSEWGTSGNTIYF. The chain uses TRBV18 and TRBJ1-3; D is possibly TRBD1 (6 bases). V shed 5 bases and J shed 1 base, with 12 bases lying between them. This CDR3 has 15 amino acids. CDR1 is KGHSH, CDR2 LQKENI, per germline.

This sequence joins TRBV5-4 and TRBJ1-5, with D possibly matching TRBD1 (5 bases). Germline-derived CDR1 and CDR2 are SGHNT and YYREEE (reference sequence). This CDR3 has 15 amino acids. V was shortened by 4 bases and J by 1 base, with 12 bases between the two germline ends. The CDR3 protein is CASSVGGVSNQPQHF. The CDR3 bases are TGTGCCAGCAGCGTCGGGGGTGTAAGCAATCAGCCCCAGCATTTT.

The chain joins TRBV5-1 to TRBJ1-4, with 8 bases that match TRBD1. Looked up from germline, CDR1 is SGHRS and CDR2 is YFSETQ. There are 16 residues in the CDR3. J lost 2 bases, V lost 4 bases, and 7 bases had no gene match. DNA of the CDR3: TGCGCCAGCAGCGCGACAGGGGCTGGCACTAATGAAAAACTGTTTTTT. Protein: CASSATGAGTNEKLFF.

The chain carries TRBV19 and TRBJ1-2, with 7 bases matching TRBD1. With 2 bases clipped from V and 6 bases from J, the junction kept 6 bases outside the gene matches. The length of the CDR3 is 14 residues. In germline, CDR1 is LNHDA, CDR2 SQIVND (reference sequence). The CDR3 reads CASSIIQGRHGYTF. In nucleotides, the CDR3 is TGTGCCAGTAGTATAATACAGGGGAGGCATGGCTACACCTTC.

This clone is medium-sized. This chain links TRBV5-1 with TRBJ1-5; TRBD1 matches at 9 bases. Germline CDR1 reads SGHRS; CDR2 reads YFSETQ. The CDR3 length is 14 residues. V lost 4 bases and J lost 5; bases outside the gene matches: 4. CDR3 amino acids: CASSLGTGYQPQHF. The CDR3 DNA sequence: TGCGCCAGCAGCCTCGGGACAGGGTATCAGCCCCAGCATTTT.

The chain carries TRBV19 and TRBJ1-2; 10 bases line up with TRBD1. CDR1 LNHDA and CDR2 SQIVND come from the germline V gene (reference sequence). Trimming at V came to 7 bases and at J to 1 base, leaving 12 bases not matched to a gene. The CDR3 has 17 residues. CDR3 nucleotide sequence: TGTGCCAGTACTGCCGGGACAGGGGTAAAGATTAACTATGGCTACACCTTC. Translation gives CASTAGTGVKINYGYTF.

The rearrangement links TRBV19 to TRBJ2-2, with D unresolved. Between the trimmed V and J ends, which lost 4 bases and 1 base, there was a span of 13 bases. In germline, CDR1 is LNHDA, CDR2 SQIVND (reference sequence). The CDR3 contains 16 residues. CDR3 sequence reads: CASSRVLRKNTGELFF. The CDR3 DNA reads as TGTGCCAGTAGTAGGGTCCTACGAAAGAACACCGGGGAGCTGTTTTTT.

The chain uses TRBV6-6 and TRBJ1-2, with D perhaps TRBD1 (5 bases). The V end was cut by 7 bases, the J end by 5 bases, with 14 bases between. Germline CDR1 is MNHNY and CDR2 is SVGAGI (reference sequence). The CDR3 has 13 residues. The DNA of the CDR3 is TGTGCCAGCAATGGGGGGAAGACTTATGGCTACACCTTC. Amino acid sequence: CASNGGKTYGYTF.

CDR3 loop: CASSDPTGFGTEAFF. The CDR3, as DNA: TGCGCCAGCAGCGACCCTACAGGGTTTGGGACTGAAGCTTTCTTT. The chain combines TRBV5-1 with TRBJ1-1; D might be TRBD1 (6 bases). This CDR3 is built from 15 residues. Between the trimmed V and J ends, which lost 4 bases and 5 bases, there was a span of 18 bases. Germline CDR1 reads SGHRS; CDR2 reads YFSETQ.